This T cell receptor beta chain was captured by sequencing in a study of CD8 T cells in ankylosing spondylitis. Study-wide findings and caveats: Among TCR beta sequences, a motif of under ten highly homologous variants appeared characteristic of ankylosing spondylitis blood. Significantly higher representation of disease-linked clones was reported for matched ankylosing spondylitis synovial fluid. Within peripheral blood, clones linked to disease were CD8+ and relatively rare. Past research had described some motif variants in reactive arthritis synovial fluid and blood.

The CDR3 contains 13 residues. V dropped 4 bases and J dropped 2 bases, with 2 bases sitting between them. The germline V gene encodes CDR1 KGHDR and CDR2 SFDVKD. This clonotype has a handful of counts. The target antigen is unknown. In making TCR beta libraries, quantitative 5'-RACE with molecular barcodes was used. TCRdb redid the calling of the 5' RACE reads with MiXCR, one entry per CDR3 protein. The table lists 400,000 or so distinct CDR3 sequences, roughly 26% of them singletons. The rearrangement joins TRBV24-1 to TRBJ2-6; D unresolved. Sequenced input: blood, either unsorted or a sorted T cell fraction (not recorded which). The TCR sequence derives from a male donor with ankylosing spondylitis. In DNA, the CDR3 is TGTGCCACCAGTGAGGCTGGGGCCAACGTCCTGACTTTC. It codes for CATSEAGANVLTF.